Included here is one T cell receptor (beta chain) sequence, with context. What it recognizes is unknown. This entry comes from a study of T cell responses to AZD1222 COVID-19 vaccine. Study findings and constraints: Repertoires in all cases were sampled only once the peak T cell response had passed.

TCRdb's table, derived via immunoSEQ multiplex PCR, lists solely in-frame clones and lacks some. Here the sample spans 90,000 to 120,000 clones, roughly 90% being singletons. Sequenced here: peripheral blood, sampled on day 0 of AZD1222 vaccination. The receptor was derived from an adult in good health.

CDR3 sequence (DNA): TGCGCCAGCAGCTTGCTGGCCGCCTCTAGCACAGATACGCAGTATTTT. As protein: CASSLLAASSTDTQYF. The J gene is TRBJ2-3, the V gene TRBV5-1, with D unresolved. Germline V gene data show CDR1 as SGHRS and CDR2 as YFSETQ. The CDR3 has 16 amino acids. V lost 1 base and J lost 0, with 12 bases in between. The complete variable domain, with remaining parts taken from reference TRBV5-1 and TRBJ2-3, reads KAGVTQTPRYLIKTRGQQVTLSCSPISGHRSVSWYQQTPGQGLQFLFEYFSETQRNKGNFPGRFSGRQFSNSRSEMNVSTLELGDSALYLCASSLLAASSTDTQYFGPGTRLTVL.